This is a list of T cell receptor beta chains from one sample in a study of shared clonotypes between healthy human individuals. Generated by immunoSEQ multiplex PCR, the TCRdb table keeps only in-frame clones and is missing some. The data show some 1 million clones, under 80% seen once. The sample consisted of memory CD4+ T cells sorted from blood. Receptors were obtained from a man aged 18-30 years in good health. Both conserved end residues are part of each CDR3. A D gene is named only where the DNA matches it firmly. Clone size, where shown, is once, few, many, or a class for clones that have expanded.

size | J | D | V | CDR3 | DNA
. | TRBJ2-7 | . | TRBV28 | CASSLWPYEQYF | TGTGCCAGCAGTTTATGGCCCTACGAGCAGTACTTC
once | TRBJ2-3 | . | TRBV19 | CASSVGGTDTQYF | TGTGCCAGTAGTGTGGGGGGAACAGATACGCAGTATTTT
few | TRBJ1-1 | TRBD1 | TRBV9 | CASSVGQGSTEAFF | TGTGCCAGCAGCGTAGGACAGGGTTCCACTGAAGCTTTCTTT
. | TRBJ1-4 | . | TRBV2 | CASRPGPEKLFF | TGTGCCAGCAGGCCGGGCCCTGAAAAACTGTTTTTT
. | TRBJ2-1 | TRBD2 | TRBV5-1 | CASSFVGSGGRTGNEQFF | TGCGCCAGCAGCTTTGTAGGATCGGGAGGGAGGACTGGCAATGAGCAGTTCTTC
. | TRBJ1-2 | . | TRBV28 | CASGRHGVKGGYTF | TGTGCCAGCGGCCGGCATGGGGTAAAGGGTGGCTACACCTTC
. | TRBJ2-7 | . | TRBV19 | CASSFTDYEQYF | TGTGCCAGTAGTTTTACTGACTACGAGCAGTACTTC
. | TRBJ2-7 | . | TRBV14 | CASSQESTAPHF | TGTGCCAGCAGCCAAGAAAGTACGGCCCCGCACTTC
many | TRBJ1-6 | . | TRBV2 | CASSSRTGSNSPLHF | TGTGCCAGCAGTAGCCGAACAGGGAGTAATTCACCCCTCCACTTT
. | TRBJ2-2 | . | TRBV5-4 | CASSLGGPVNTGELFF | TGTGCCAGCAGCCTGGGGGGCCCCGTTAACACCGGGGAGCTGTTTTTT
. | TRBJ2-2 | . | TRBV5-1 | CASSLDRNTGELFF | TGCGCCAGCAGCTTGGATAGGAACACCGGGGAGCTGTTTTTT
few | TRBJ2-7 | TRBD1 | TRBV5-1 | CASSGDRQDEQYF | TGCGCCAGCAGCGGGGACAGGCAGGACGAGCAGTACTTC
. | TRBJ2-2 | TRBD1 | TRBV5-4 | CASSQDRVDGELFF | TGTGCCAGCAGCCAGGACAGGGTGGACGGGGAGCTGTTTTTT